The 15 T cell receptor beta chains below were found in one sample sequenced in a study of cytomegalovirus exposure and HLA in healthy donors. Amplification used 60 Vbeta primers and 13 Jbeta primers. Libraries were prepared by immunoSEQ multiplex PCR; TCRdb keeps only in-frame clonotypes and omits some of them. This repertoire shows over 75,000 clones, more than 60% found once; its top ten account for 15% to 20%. The sample consisted of PBMCs. All receptors derive from a man aged 55-75 years in good health and CMV-seropositive.

This chain uses TRBV19 with TRBJ2-2, with D uncertain. The length of the CDR3 is 13 residues. Trimming took off 3 bases at V and 6 bases at J, with 8 bases between the two ends. The V gene's germline CDR1 is LNHDA and CDR2 SQIVND (reference sequence). The CDR3 DNA reads TGTGCCAGTAGTATCCGGGTCCCCGGGGAGCTGTTTTTT. It is translated as CASSIRVPGELFF.

The chain combines TRBV4-1 with TRBJ2-2; 7 nucleotides line up with TRBD2. CDR3 size: 18 residues. The ends lost 4 bases at V and 3 bases at J; junction bases unmatched: 14. Germline CDR1 and CDR2: MGHRA and YSYEKL. Written as DNA, the CDR3 is TGCGCCAGCAGCCCAGGTCGGTTCGCGGGGGTGTACACCGGGGAGCTGTTTTTT. Encoded protein: CASSPGRFAGVYTGELFF.

The chain uses TRBV28 and TRBJ2-5; 12 positions match TRBD2. Germline assignment: CDR1 MDHEN and CDR2 SYDVKM. V was pared by 5 bases and J by 2 bases, with 9 bases of the junction left unmatched. This CDR3 region has 17 residues. CDR3 region: CASSPGLAGYLQETQYF. CDR3 nucleotides: TGTGCCAGCAGTCCCGGACTAGCGGGGTACCTTCAAGAGACCCAGTACTTC.

The V gene is TRBV6-5, the J gene TRBJ2-2, with TRBD2 matching 9 bases. The trim removed 2 bases at V and 4 bases at J, leaving 5 bases unmatched. This CDR3 has 16 residues. CDR1 and CDR2 (germline): MNHEY, SVGAGI. Written as DNA, the CDR3 is TGTGCCAGCAGTTACACTCTAGCGGGGAGCACCGGGGAGCTGTTTTTT. It codes for CASSYTLAGSTGELFF.

This clone was seen only once. The chain recombines TRBV2 with TRBJ1-1; no definite D call. Trimming removed 4 bases at V and 0 bases at J, with 21 bases between. Germline loops: CDR1 SNHLY, CDR2 FYNNEI. The CDR3 spans 18 residues. The CDR3 here is CASSVAPNLMSMNTEAFF. Here the CDR3 DNA reads TGTGCCAGCAGTGTGGCCCCGAATCTGATGTCGATGAACACTGAAGCTTTCTTT.

The chain joins TRBV7-9 to TRBJ2-7, with 10 nucleotides matching TRBD2. CDR3 size: 18 residues. Germline lookup yields CDR1 SEHNR and CDR2 FQNEAQ (reference sequence). V dropped 5 bases and J dropped 3; count of bases not matched to a gene: 16. The CDR3 nucleotides are TGTGCCAGCAGCCCCCTTGGGAGCGGGGGGGCCGAAGGCTACGAGCAGTACTTC. Its translation: CASSPLGSGGAEGYEQYF.

CDR3 protein: CAIGTDSGGWDGYTF. The CDR3 DNA reads as TGTGCCATCGGGACCGACTCAGGGGGCTGGGATGGCTACACCTTC. This chain connects TRBV10-3 to TRBJ1-2; 8 nucleotides match TRBD1. V trimming: 8 bases; J trimming: 6 bases; junction bases outside the gene matches: 14. Per the germline V gene, CDR1 is ENHRY and CDR2 is SYGVKD. CDR3 length: 15 amino acids.

The count of this clone is one. J is TRBJ2-7 and V is TRBV5-4; D might be TRBD2 (7 bases). CDR1 is SGHNT, CDR2 YYREEE, per germline (reference sequence). The CDR3 is 14 residues long. V was pared by 0 bases and J by 6 bases, with 13 bases between. The CDR3 reads CASSLGGGEVEQYF. The CDR3 DNA is TGTGCCAGCAGCTTGGGAGGGGGGGAGGTCGAGCAGTACTTC.

The CDR3 nucleotides read TGTGCCAGCAGTAGGGCGGGGGCTGAGCAGTTCTTC. Protein sequence: CASSRAGAEQFF. This chain connects TRBV6-5 to TRBJ2-1; D may be TRBD2 (7 bases). The CDR3 length is 12 residues. Germline loops: CDR1 MNHEY, CDR2 SVGAGI. Trimming shortened V by 5 bases and J by 9 bases, and 11 bases separated the two germline ends.

The chain couples TRBV7-8 to TRBJ2-5; a possible D gene is TRBD1 (6 bases). V gave up 3 bases and J gave up 1 base, with 15 bases separating them. There are 16 residues in the CDR3. Germline V gives CDR1 SGHVS, CDR2 FQNEAQ. CDR3 loop: CASSFSAGQTQETQYF. Written as DNA, the CDR3 is TGTGCCAGCAGCTTCTCTGCCGGACAGACCCAAGAGACCCAGTACTTC.

The J gene is TRBJ2-1, the V gene TRBV5-1; tentative D call: TRBD1 (8 bases). Germline V gene lookup returns CDR1 SGHRS and CDR2 YFSETQ. The CDR3 has 15 amino acids. The V end was cut by 2 bases, the J end by 6 bases, with 15 bases between. The CDR3 DNA reads as TGCGCCAGCAGCTTTTGGACAGGGAGGGTCAATGAGCAGTTCTTC. Translating it yields CASSFWTGRVNEQFF.

The chain employs TRBV27 and TRBJ1-6, with 9 bases fitting TRBD1. V was clipped by 3 bases and J by 10 bases; unmatched bases: 10. The CDR3 covers 16 residues. From germline, CDR1 is MNHEY and CDR2 SMNVEV (reference sequence). CDR3: CASSLLGTGRGSPLHF. The CDR3 nucleotides read TGTGCCAGCAGTTTGTTGGGGACAGGGAGGGGATCACCCCTCCACTTT.

The chain uses TRBV25-1 and TRBJ1-1, with D unclear. CDR3 length: 15 amino acids. In germline, CDR1 is MGHDK, CDR2 SYGVNS. The V and J ends lost 3 bases and 2 bases respectively, with 13 bases between them. CDR3 sequence (DNA): TGTGCCAGCAGTGATATGTCCGGGTTAAACACTGAAGCTTTCTTT. Amino acid sequence: CASSDMSGLNTEAFF.

V usage is TRBV29-1 and J usage is TRBJ1-4; D possibly corresponds to TRBD1 (5 bases). The germline gives CDR1 SQVTM, CDR2 ANQGSEA. CDR3 size: 13 residues. The germline V and J ends were trimmed by 4 bases and 7 bases, with 13 bases remaining between them. The CDR3 DNA is TGCAGCGTTGGTGGGGGGTTGGGTGAAAAACTGTTTTTT. It translates to CSVGGGLGEKLFF.

The chain joins TRBV5-1 to TRBJ1-2; D gene ambiguous. CDR1 is SGHRS, CDR2 YFSETQ, per germline. This CDR3 is 13 amino acids long. Trimming stripped 0 bases from V and 1 base from J, with 4 bases between. Here the CDR3 reads CASSLGDNYGYTF. CDR3 nucleotides: TGCGCCAGCAGCTTGGGAGATAACTATGGCTACACCTTC.